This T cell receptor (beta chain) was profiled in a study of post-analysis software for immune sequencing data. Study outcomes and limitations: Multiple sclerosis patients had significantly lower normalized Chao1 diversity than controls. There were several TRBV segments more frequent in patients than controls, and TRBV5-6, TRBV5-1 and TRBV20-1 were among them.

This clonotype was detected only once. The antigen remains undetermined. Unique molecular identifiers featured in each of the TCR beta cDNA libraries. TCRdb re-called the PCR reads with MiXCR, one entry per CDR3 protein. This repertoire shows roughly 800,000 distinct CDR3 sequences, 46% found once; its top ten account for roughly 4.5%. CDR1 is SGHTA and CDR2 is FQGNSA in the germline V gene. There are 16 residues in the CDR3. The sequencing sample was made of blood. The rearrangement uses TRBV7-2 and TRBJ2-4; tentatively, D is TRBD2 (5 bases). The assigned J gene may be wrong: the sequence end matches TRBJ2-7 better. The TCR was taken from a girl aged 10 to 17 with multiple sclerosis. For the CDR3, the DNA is TGTGCCAGCAGGTCAGGCGGCGGGCAGGTCAAGGGCGAGCAGTACTTC. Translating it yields CASRSGGGQVKGEQYF.